This T cell receptor (beta chain) was recorded in a study of cytomegalovirus exposure and HLA in healthy donors. The study, taken as a whole, reports: Associated with cytomegalovirus, according to the listing, were around 160 TCR beta chains. There were some public TCRs occurring in many donors, but most TCR sequences were rare.

As concerns this clone: Its antigen remains unknown.

The study drew the donors from its approximately 120-subject validation cohort, separate from the approximately 700-subject first cohort. Profiled with immunoSEQ multiplex PCR; TCRdb holds only in-frame clones, not every one. The sample holds 70,000 or so clones, about 94% seen once. Between the trimmed V and J ends, which lost 5 bases and 11 bases, there was a span of 18 bases. This CDR3 is built from 14 residues. Per germline, CDR1 LNHDA and CDR2 SQIVND (reference sequence). V usage is TRBV19 and J usage is TRBJ1-4; D unclear. The clonotype comes from a man between 18 and 29 years old in good health and CMV-seropositive. Sequencing was carried out using PBMCs. The CDR3 region is CASSPDTYLKKLFF. CDR3 sequence (DNA): TGTGCCAGTAGTCCTGACACCTACCTCAAGAAACTGTTTTTT. Using reference TRBV19 and TRBJ1-4 for the parts outside the CDR3, the full variable domain is DGGITQSPKYLFRKEGQNVTLSCEQNLNHDAMYWYRQDPGQGLRLIYYSQIVNDFQKGDIAEGYSVSREKKESFPLTVTSAQKNPTAFYLCASSPDTYLKKLFFGSGTQLSVL.